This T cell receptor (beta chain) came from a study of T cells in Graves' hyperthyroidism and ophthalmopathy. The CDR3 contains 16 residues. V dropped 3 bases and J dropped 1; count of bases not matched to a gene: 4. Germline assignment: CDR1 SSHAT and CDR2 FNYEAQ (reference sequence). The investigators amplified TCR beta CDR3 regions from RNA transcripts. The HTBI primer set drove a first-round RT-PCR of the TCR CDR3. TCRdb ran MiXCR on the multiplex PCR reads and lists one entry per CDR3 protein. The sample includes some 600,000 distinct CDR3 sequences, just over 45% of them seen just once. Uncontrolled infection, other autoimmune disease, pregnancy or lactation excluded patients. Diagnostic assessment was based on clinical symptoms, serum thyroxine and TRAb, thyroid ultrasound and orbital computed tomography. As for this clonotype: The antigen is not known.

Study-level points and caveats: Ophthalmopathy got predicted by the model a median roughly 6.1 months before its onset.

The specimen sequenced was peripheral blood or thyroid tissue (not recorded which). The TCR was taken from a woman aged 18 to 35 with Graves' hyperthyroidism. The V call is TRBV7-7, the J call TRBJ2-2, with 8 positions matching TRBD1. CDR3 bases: TGTGCCAGCAGCTTGGGCGGGACAGGGAACACCGGGGAGCTGTTTTTT. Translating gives CASSLGGTGNTGELFF.